These 14 T cell receptor beta chains were sequenced from one sample in a study of T cells in Graves' hyperthyroidism and ophthalmopathy. TCR beta CDR3 regions were amplified from RNA transcripts. With the HTBI primer set, the TCR CDR3 went through a first round of RT-PCR. TCRdb analysed the multiplex PCR reads with MiXCR anew, one entry per CDR3 protein. The table shows a few hundred thousand distinct CDR3 sequences, with 17% occurring only once. The sample taken for sequencing was blood. All receptors come from a woman in her forties or fifties with Graves' hyperthyroidism.

The chain employs TRBV9 and TRBJ2-7; D possibly matches TRBD1 or TRBD2 (5 bases each). Germline CDR1 and CDR2: SGDLS and YYNGEE. Trimming cost V 0 bases and J 3 bases, with 13 bases left between them. The CDR3 is made up of 15 amino acids. The CDR3 region has the DNA TGTGCCAGCAGCGTAGCTATCGGGGCCCTCTACGAGCAGTACTTC. It translates to CASSVAIGALYEQYF.

There are many counts of this clonotype. This chain connects TRBV20-1 to TRBJ1-1; D gene ambiguous. The V end was cut by 1 base, the J end by 1 base, with 4 bases between. CDR1 and CDR2 from the germline V gene are DFQATT and SNEGSKA (reference sequence). This CDR3 has 12 residues. CDR3 coding DNA: TGCAGTGCTAGAGGGTCGAACACTGAAGCTTTCTTT. Its translation is CSARGSNTEAFF.

The chain couples TRBV12-3 or TRBV12-4 to TRBJ2-3; 13 bases are shared with TRBD2. This CDR3 spans 16 amino acids. V shed 6 bases and J 4 bases; nucleotides not matched to a gene: 7. The CDR3 reads CASSWGLAGIADTQYF. CDR3 sequence (DNA): TGTGCCAGCAGCTGGGGACTAGCGGGAATAGCAGATACGCAGTATTTT.

This clonotype was recorded at least ten times. The rearrangement uses TRBV6-2 or TRBV6-3 and TRBJ2-1; a weak D match, TRBD2 (7 bases). The CDR3 is made up of 15 amino acids. Trimming cost V 5 bases and J 8 bases, with 19 bases left between them. Germline lookup yields CDR1 MNHEY and CDR2 SVGEGT. This chain's CDR3 is CASSPDGGGAYEQFF. CDR3 DNA: TGTGCCAGCAGTCCCGATGGGGGGGGGGCTTATGAGCAGTTCTTC.

The chain carries TRBV19 and TRBJ2-2, with unresolved D. The CDR3 totals 14 residues. Germline CDR1 is LNHDA and CDR2 is SQIVND (reference sequence). V was clipped by 5 bases and J by 3 bases, with 10 bases between them. The CDR3 DNA sequence: TGTGCCAGTAGTGTTAGGTGGTACACCGGGGAGCTGTTTTTT. It codes for CASSVRWYTGELFF.

A few counts support this clonotype. CDR3: CARDCEAFF. CDR3 nucleotides: TGTGCCCGCGACTGTGAAGCTTTCTTT. The chain is built from TRBV19 and TRBJ1-1; D remains ambiguous. V was cut by 11 bases and J by 7 bases, with 8 bases left in between. CDR3 length: 9 amino acids. The germline V gene encodes CDR1 LNHDA and CDR2 SQIVND (reference sequence).

This clonotype appeared a few times. The V gene is TRBV9, the J gene TRBJ2-1, with 9 bases matching TRBD1. The CDR3 totals 16 residues. The J segment lost 8 bases and the V segment lost 0 bases, leaving 9 bases of the junction unmatched. CDR1 is SGDLS and CDR2 is YYNGEE in the germline V gene. CDR3 amino acids: CASSVAGTGLVYEQFF. CDR3 DNA: TGTGCCAGCAGCGTAGCCGGGACAGGGCTTGTGTATGAGCAGTTCTTC.

This clonotype was detected many times. The chain uses TRBV18 and TRBJ1-4; D unresolved. Germline values: CDR1 KGHSH, CDR2 LQKENI. Trimming pared 3 bases from V and 8 bases from J, leaving 4 bases between. The CDR3 runs to 11 residues. CDR3: CASSPGEKLFF. The CDR3 DNA reads TGTGCCAGCTCACCTGGCGAAAAACTGTTTTTT.

This clonotype was observed at least ten times. This chain joins TRBV3-1 and TRBJ1-1; D remains ambiguous. Trimming removed 3 bases at V and 0 bases at J, with 11 bases between. Germline lookup yields CDR1 LGHDT and CDR2 YNNKEL (reference sequence). The CDR3 runs to 15 residues. CDR3 DNA: TGTGCCAGCAGCCAGGCGGGTTCCATGAACACTGAAGCTTTCTTT. It yields the protein CASSQAGSMNTEAFF. Filled out from reference TRBV3-1 and TRBJ1-1, the complete variable domain reads DTAVSQTPKYLVTQMGNDKSIKCEQNLGHDTMYWYKQDSKKFLKIMFSYNNKELIINETVPNRFSPKSPDKAHLNLHINSLELGDSAVYFCASSQAGSMNTEAFFGQGTRLTVV.

J is TRBJ2-7 and V is TRBV5-1; maybe TRBD2 (5 bases). The CDR3 spans 14 residues. Per germline, CDR1 SGHRS and CDR2 YFSETQ. With 1 base removed from V and 5 bases from J, the gap between germline ends came to 13 bases. CDR3 nucleotides: TGCGCCAGCAGCTTGAGGTCGGGAACTGACGAGCAGTACTTC. Translation: CASSLRSGTDEQYF.

This clonotype showed up many times. The chain uses TRBV11-1 and TRBJ2-5; 13 bases line up with TRBD2. The CDR3 runs 18 residues. The V segment lost 5 bases and the J segment 0 bases; nucleotides outside the gene matches: 9. Germline CDR1 reads SGHAT; CDR2 reads FQDESV (reference sequence). The CDR3 DNA is TGTGCCAGCAGCCCCTGGACTAGCGGGAGAGTCAACCAAGAGACCCAGTACTTC. Its translation: CASSPWTSGRVNQETQYF. The variable domain in full, completed from reference TRBV11-1 and TRBJ2-5, reads EAEVAQSPRYKITEKSQAVAFWCDPISGHATLYWYRQILGQGPELLVQFQDESVVDDSQLPKDRFSAERLKGVDSTLKIQPAELGDSAMYLCASSPWTSGRVNQETQYFGPGTRLLVL.

CDR3 coding DNA: TGTGCCAGCAAGACCCGGGACATGACCTACGAGCAGTACTTC. This translates into CASKTRDMTYEQYF. J is TRBJ2-7 and V is TRBV2; TRBD1 might be the D (6 bases). Germline V gene sequence: CDR1 SNHLY, CDR2 FYNNEI. The CDR3 has 14 residues. The ends were cut back, 7 bases at V and 2 bases at J, with 15 bases in the middle.

The chain couples TRBV7-2 to TRBJ1-1; D is undetermined. CDR1 is SGHTA and CDR2 is FQGNSA in the germline V gene. The CDR3 sequence is 14 residues long. V was cut by 5 bases and J by 0 bases, with 10 bases left in between. The DNA of the CDR3 is TGTGCCAGCAGCCGAGAGATATTGAACACTGAAGCTTTCTTT. Protein sequence: CASSREILNTEAFF.

This clonotype was found many times. Here the CDR3 DNA reads TGTGCCAGCAGTTTAATGACGGCGAACACTGAAGCTTTCTTT. It encodes CASSLMTANTEAFF. The chain uses TRBV12-3 or TRBV12-4 and TRBJ1-1; D remains unclear. The CDR3 totals 14 residues. The V gene lost 2 bases and the J gene lost 1 base, with 8 bases spanning the gap.